Shown below are 23 T cell receptor beta chains from a single sample sequenced in a study of cytomegalovirus exposure and HLA in healthy donors. In the PCR, 60 Vbeta and 13 Jbeta primers were used. Only in-frame clones appear in the TCRdb table, and some are missing; sequencing was by immunoSEQ multiplex PCR. The sample holds over 150,000 clones, over 80% seen once. The material sequenced was PBMCs. The receptors shown here come from a human donor in good health.

The chain recombines TRBV4-1 with TRBJ2-5, with D possibly TRBD1 on 6 matching bases. The CDR3 covers 15 residues. In germline, CDR1 is MGHRA, CDR2 YSYEKL. V lost 0 bases to trimming and J lost 1 base, with 9 bases between them. CDR3: CASSQEGQTQETQYF. CDR3 sequence (DNA): TGCGCCAGCAGCCAAGAAGGACAGACCCAAGAGACCCAGTACTTC.

The chain employs TRBV5-1 and TRBJ2-7; 12 nucleotides agree with TRBD2. This CDR3 is built from 18 residues. Germline lookup yields CDR1 SGHRS and CDR2 YFSETQ. J was trimmed by 2 bases and V by 4 bases; bases with no gene match: 13. In nucleotides, the CDR3 is TGCGCCAGCAGCGCGCTCTCTAGCGGGGGGGCCAATACCTACGAGCAGTACTTC. Residues: CASSALSSGGANTYEQYF.

With regard to this clone: A read error may account for a junction end that differs from germline. The rearrangement joins TRBV6-5 to TRBJ1-5, with 9 positions matching TRBD1. The CDR3 is 14 residues long. CDR1 is MNHEY and CDR2 is SVGAGI in the germline V gene. The CDR3 DNA reads as TGTGCCAGCAGTAACAGGGGGCGCAAGCAGCCCCAGCATTTT. Translated: CASSNRGRKQPQHF.

V is TRBV5-1 and J is TRBJ2-7; 10 nucleotides line up with TRBD1. The V and J ends lost 4 bases and 7 bases, in that order; junction bases with no gene match: 8. The CDR3 spans 14 residues. CDR1 SGHRS and CDR2 YFSETQ come from the germline V gene. This chain's CDR3 is CASSQGTGVREQYF. The CDR3 nucleotides are TGCGCCAGCAGCCAGGGGACAGGGGTAAGGGAGCAGTACTTC.

Only a few counts were recorded for this clone. This chain joins TRBV27 and TRBJ1-4; D possibly corresponds to TRBD1 (5 bases). This CDR3 has 15 amino acids. V lost 3 bases and J lost 3, with 11 bases in between. Germline CDR1 reads MNHEY; CDR2 reads SMNVEV (reference sequence). The CDR3 spells CASSFRGGSNEKLFF. The CDR3 DNA is TGTGCCAGCAGTTTTCGCGGGGGGTCTAATGAAAAACTGTTTTTT.

The V call is TRBV1, the J call TRBJ2-3; TRBD2 is the table's D call and was not checked against the DNA. TRBV1 counts as a pseudogene. CDR3 length equals 14 residues. The chain's CDR3 is CTSAIAGGTDTQYF. CDR3 coding DNA: TGCACCAGCGCGATAGCGGGGGGAACAGATACGCAGTATTTT.

V usage is TRBV11-3 and J usage is TRBJ2-3, with 12 bases matching TRBD2. Trimming took 4 bases from V and 7 from J; bases not matched to a gene: 15. The germline V gene encodes CDR1 SGHNT and CDR2 YENEEA. This CDR3 has 18 residues. The CDR3 region has the DNA TGTGCCAGCAGCTCGACCCTTCGACTAGCGGGGGACGTACATACGCAGTATTTT. Protein: CASSSTLRLAGDVHTQYF.

The chain has TRBV2 and TRBJ2-3; 8 bases fit TRBD2. In germline, CDR1 is SNHLY, CDR2 FYNNEI. The CDR3 has 15 residues. V shed 7 bases and J 0 bases; nucleotides not matched to a gene: 6. CDR3 bases: TGTGCCAGCAAGGCTAGCGGGTTTAGCACAGATACGCAGTATTTT. It translates to CASKASGFSTDTQYF. Full variable domain (remainder filled in from reference TRBV2 and TRBJ2-3): EPEVTQTPSHQVTQMGQEVILRCVPISNHLYFYWYRQILGQKVEFLVSFYNNEISEKSEIFDDQFSVERPDGSNFTLKIRSTKLEDSAMYFCASKASGFSTDTQYFGPGTRLTVL.

This clone was picked up a small number of times. The V call is TRBV7-2, the J call TRBJ2-7; D is unclear. This CDR3 contains 15 residues. V was shortened by 1 base and J by 0 bases, with 10 bases between the two germline ends. CDR1 and CDR2 from the germline V gene are SGHTA and FQGNSA. The CDR3 loop reads CASSLVSISSYEQYF. DNA for the CDR3: TGTGCCAGCAGCTTAGTTAGCATTAGCTCCTACGAGCAGTACTTC.

This chain joins TRBV7-2 and TRBJ1-1; D call uncertain. This CDR3 comprises 15 residues. V dropped 0 bases and J dropped 4 bases, with 12 bases sitting between them. CDR1 is SGHTA and CDR2 is FQGNSA in the germline V gene. In DNA, the CDR3 is TGTGCCAGCAGCTTAGCCTTCGCCCCGAGCACTGAAGCTTTCTTT. Protein sequence: CASSLAFAPSTEAFF.

The gene calls are TRBV5-6 and TRBJ2-7; TRBD1 aligns across 11 bases. Germline V CDR1 and CDR2: SGHDT, YYEEEE. With V trimmed by 2 bases and J by 7 bases, 5 bases remained unmatched. The CDR3 contains 14 residues. The chain's CDR3 is CASSFGQGAREQYF. The CDR3 DNA reads TGTGCCAGCAGCTTTGGACAGGGGGCGAGGGAGCAGTACTTC. Variable domain in full (rest from reference TRBV5-6 and TRBJ2-7): DAGVTQSPTHLIKTRGQQVTLRCSPKSGHDTVSWYQQALGQGPQFIFQYYEEEERQRGNFPDRFSGHQFPNYSSELNVNALLLGDSALYLCASSFGQGAREQYFGPGTRLTVT.

The chain has TRBV25-1 and TRBJ2-7; 10 bases fit TRBD1. Germline V gene sequence: CDR1 MGHDK, CDR2 SYGVNS. V shed 1 base, J shed 4 bases, and the junction held 7 bases outside the gene matches. The CDR3 has 16 residues. The CDR3 loop is CASSEFSGTGVYEQYF. DNA for the CDR3: TGTGCCAGCAGTGAATTCTCCGGGACAGGGGTTTACGAGCAGTACTTC.

The chain has TRBV12-5 and TRBJ1-5, with D unclear. The CDR3 is 18 amino acids. The V gene lost 1 base and the J gene lost 0 bases, with 16 bases spanning the gap. CDR1 is LGHNT, CDR2 FRNRAP, per germline. This CDR3 reads CASGLDRGGSFSNQPQHF. For the CDR3, the DNA is TGTGCTAGTGGTTTGGACCGGGGAGGGTCCTTTAGCAATCAGCCCCAGCATTTT.

This chain links TRBV4-3 with TRBJ1-3, with a tentative D call TRBD1 (5 bases). V was pared by 3 bases and J by 0 bases, with 15 bases between. The V gene's germline CDR1 is LGHNA and CDR2 YSLEER. CDR3 size: 17 residues. CDR3 residues: CASSHVTGGLSGNTIYF. In nucleotides, the CDR3 is TGCGCCAGCAGCCACGTAACGGGGGGACTCTCTGGAAACACCATATATTTT.

The genes are TRBV5-4 and TRBJ2-7, with 7 bases identical to TRBD1. Germline V gene data show CDR1 as SGHNT and CDR2 as YYREEE (reference sequence). The ends lost 4 bases at V and 2 bases at J; junction bases unmatched: 6. The CDR3 has 14 residues. The CDR3 loop reads CASSPRDRAYEQYF. CDR3 in DNA: TGTGCCAGCAGCCCCCGGGACAGAGCCTACGAGCAGTACTTC.

The V call is TRBV10-2, the J call TRBJ2-7; D uncertain. Germline V CDR1 and CDR2: WSHSY, SAAADI. Trimming left V 2 bases short and J 2 bases short, with 13 bases between. The CDR3 covers 15 residues. The CDR3: CASSEASLLTYEQYF. DNA for the CDR3: TGCGCCAGCAGTGAGGCAAGTCTATTAACCTACGAGCAGTACTTC.

In its sample, this clone was seen a few times. The chain recombines TRBV2 with TRBJ1-4; no firm D call. The V gene lost 8 bases and the J gene lost 8 bases, with 18 bases spanning the gap. The germline gives CDR1 SNHLY, CDR2 FYNNEI. The CDR3 extends over 14 amino acids. CDR3 DNA sequence: TGTGCCAGCGGATCGTGGGGAGTTGAAGAAAAACTGTTTTTT. Translating gives CASGSWGVEEKLFF.

The chain carries TRBV4-3 and TRBJ2-5; D may be TRBD2 (6 bases). CDR1 and CDR2 from the germline V gene are LGHNA and YSLEER. The length of the CDR3 is 15 residues. Trimming pared 4 bases from V and 2 bases from J, leaving 14 bases between. CDR3 loop: CASSPPGEIQETQYF. The CDR3 DNA sequence: TGCGCCAGCAGCCCTCCGGGAGAAATACAAGAGACCCAGTACTTC.

The chain is built from TRBV7-9 and TRBJ2-5, with 8 bases that match TRBD2. After removal of 5 bases from V and 6 bases from J, the junction contained 8 bases not matched to a gene. Germline CDR1 reads SEHNR; CDR2 reads FQNEAQ (reference sequence). This CDR3 contains 14 residues. The CDR3 sequence: CASSPRGGKQTQYF. The CDR3 nucleotides are TGTGCCAGCAGCCCCCGGGGGGGGAAACAGACCCAGTACTTC.

In its sample, this clone was seen a few times. The V and J genes are TRBV2 and TRBJ2-5; TRBD2 matches at 12 bases. The CDR3 totals 15 residues. V shed 7 bases, J shed 5 bases, and the junction held 8 bases outside the gene matches. Germline loops: CDR1 SNHLY, CDR2 FYNNEI. Here the CDR3 reads CASTRTSGVGETQYF. The CDR3 DNA reads as TGTGCCAGCACCCGGACTAGCGGGGTTGGGGAGACCCAGTACTTC.

V gene TRBV2 combines with J gene TRBJ2-1, with 11 nucleotides matching TRBD2. Germline trimming cut 6 bases from V and 5 bases from J; bases unmatched to any gene: 0. The CDR3 has 13 amino acids. Germline CDR1 SNHLY, CDR2 FYNNEI. The CDR3, as DNA: TGTGCCAGCAGGGGACTAGCGGACAATGAGCAGTTCTTC. It yields the protein CASRGLADNEQFF.

Here the CDR3 DNA reads TGTGCCAGCAGCGCTTCAGGCCCCTACGAGCAGTACTTC. Protein sequence: CASSASGPYEQYF. V and J are TRBV6-1 and TRBJ2-7; D remains unclear. The length of the CDR3 is 13 residues. Between the trimmed V and J ends, which lost 6 bases and 2 bases, there was a span of 11 bases. Germline CDR1 MNHNS, CDR2 SASEGT.

The V and J genes are TRBV19 and TRBJ2-5; D unclear. CDR3 size: 12 residues. V gave up 2 bases and J gave up 5 bases, with 6 bases separating them. From germline, CDR1 is LNHDA and CDR2 SQIVND (reference sequence). Here the CDR3 reads CASSIFGETQYF. In DNA form, the CDR3 reads TGTGCCAGTAGTATATTTGGCGAGACCCAGTACTTC.